This TCR beta chain was identified in a study of somatic mutations in cytotoxic T cells in rheumatoid arthritis. Study findings and constraints: The study found that the largest CD8+ clone exceeded 20% of CD8+ cells in 8 of 65 patients.

Libraries were prepared by immunoSEQ multiplex PCR; TCRdb keeps only in-frame clonotypes and omits some of them. The sample records 20,000 to 25,000 clones, 80% to 90% being singletons. As for this clone: No antigen is known for it.

Germline loops: CDR1 SGHAT, CDR2 FQDESV (reference sequence). Deletions cut 7 bases from V and 2 bases from J, with 12 bases between. The CDR3 consists of 14 residues. V gene TRBV11-1 combines with J gene TRBJ2-1, with D possibly TRBD2 on 7 matching bases. This receptor was taken from an adult with rheumatoid arthritis. Sample: CD8+ T cells sorted from blood. The CDR3 loop is CASKDSGAYNEQFF. The CDR3 DNA reads TGTGCCAGCAAGGACAGCGGGGCCTACAATGAGCAGTTCTTC.